This is a list of T cell receptor beta chains from one sample in a study of blood T cell repertoires in COVID-19. The assay was immunoSEQ multiplex PCR, and TCRdb's table has in-frame clones only and misses some. The table includes 150,000 to 200,000 clones, around 85% detected once. The sample taken for sequencing was peripheral blood. The receptors come from a woman in her 70s with acute or convalescent COVID-19. CDR3s include the opening cysteine and the closing phenylalanine or tryptophan. Fields, in order: V gene, J gene, clone size, D gene, CDR3 protein, CDR3 DNA. D genes are given only for firm matches. A row's size may be missing; if present it is once, few, many or a size class.

>TRBV10-3|TRBJ2-7|.|.
CAISESGDFEQYF
TGTGCCATCAGTGAGTCTGGCGACTTCGAGCAGTACTTC
>TRBV7-2|TRBJ1-2|.|.
CASSLVRGGYGYTF
TGTGCCAGCAGCTTAGTACGGGGGGGCTATGGCTACACCTTC
>TRBV3-1/TRBV3-2|TRBJ2-3|.|TRBD2
CASSFSSSAGGTDTQYF
TGTGCCAGCAGCTTCTCATCGTCGGCGGGAGGTACAGATACGCAGTATTTT
>TRBV19|TRBJ2-7|.|TRBD2
CASSIISGGGYEQYF
TGTGCCAGTAGTATAATCAGCGGGGGAGGGTACGAGCAGTACTTC
>TRBV7-2|TRBJ1-1|.|TRBD1
CASSSHRQGLEAFF
TGTGCCAGCAGCTCGCACAGACAGGGATTGGAAGCTTTCTTT
>TRBV19|TRBJ1-5|.|TRBD1
CASSSPDRGDNQPQHF
TGTGCCAGTAGTAGTCCCGACAGGGGAGACAATCAGCCCCAGCATTTT
>TRBV5-1|TRBJ2-7|.|TRBD1
CASSSLTGTHEQYF
TGCGCCAGCAGCTCCCTGACAGGGACCCACGAGCAGTACTTC
>TRBV7-2|TRBJ2-3|.|.
CASRGQGKGTDTQYF
TGTGCCAGCAGGGGGCAGGGGAAGGGAACAGATACGCAGTATTTT
>TRBV5-8|TRBJ1-3|.|.
CASSRAGSGNTIYF
TGTGCCAGCAGCCGGGCGGGCTCTGGAAACACCATATATTTT
>TRBV3-1/TRBV3-2|TRBJ2-7|.|.
CASSPVGGSYEQYF
TGTGCCAGCAGCCCTGTTGGGGGGTCCTACGAGCAGTACTTC
>TRBV27|TRBJ2-1|few|.
CASRLLSGGASGQFF
TGTGCCAGCAGGCTACTGTCAGGAGGGGCCAGTGGGCAGTTCTTC
>TRBV5-4|TRBJ2-3|once|TRBD1
CASSRDRFTDTQYF
TGTGCCAGCAGCCGGGACAGGTTCACAGATACGCAGTATTTT
>TRBV20-1|TRBJ2-5|.|.
CSARDHETQYF
TGCAGTGCTAGAGACCATGAGACCCAGTACTTC
>TRBV28|TRBJ2-2|.|.
CASSLSGRGSTGELFF
TGTGCCAGCAGTTTATCCGGAAGGGGTAGCACCGGGGAGCTGTTTTTT